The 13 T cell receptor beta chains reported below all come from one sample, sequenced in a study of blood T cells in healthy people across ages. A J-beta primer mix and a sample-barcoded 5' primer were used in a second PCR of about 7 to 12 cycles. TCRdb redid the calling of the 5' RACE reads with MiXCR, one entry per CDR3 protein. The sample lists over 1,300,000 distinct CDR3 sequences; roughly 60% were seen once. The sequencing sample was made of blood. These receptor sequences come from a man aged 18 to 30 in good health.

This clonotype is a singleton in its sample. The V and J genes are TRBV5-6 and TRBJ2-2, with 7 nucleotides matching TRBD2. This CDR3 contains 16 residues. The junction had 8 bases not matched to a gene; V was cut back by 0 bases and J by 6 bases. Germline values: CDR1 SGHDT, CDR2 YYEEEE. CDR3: CASSLDETSVAGELFF. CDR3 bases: TGTGCCAGCAGCTTGGATGAAACTAGCGTGGCCGGGGAGCTGTTTTTT.

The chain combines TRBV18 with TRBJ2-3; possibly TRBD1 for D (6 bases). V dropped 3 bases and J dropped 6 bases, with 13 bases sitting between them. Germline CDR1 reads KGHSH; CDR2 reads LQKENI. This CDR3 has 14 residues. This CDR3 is CASSPGTYRDTQYF. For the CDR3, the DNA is TGTGCCAGCTCACCGGGGACATACCGGGATACGCAGTATTTT.

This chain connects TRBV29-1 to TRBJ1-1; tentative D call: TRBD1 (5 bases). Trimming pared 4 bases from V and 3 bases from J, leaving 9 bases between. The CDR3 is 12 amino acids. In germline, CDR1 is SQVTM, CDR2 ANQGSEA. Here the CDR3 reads CSVAKGDTEAFF. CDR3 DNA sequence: TGCAGCGTTGCTAAAGGGGACACTGAAGCTTTCTTT.

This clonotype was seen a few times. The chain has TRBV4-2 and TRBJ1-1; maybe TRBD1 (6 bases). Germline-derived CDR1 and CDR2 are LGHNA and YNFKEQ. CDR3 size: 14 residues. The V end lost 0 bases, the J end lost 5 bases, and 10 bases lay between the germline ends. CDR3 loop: CASSQEQGGTEAFF. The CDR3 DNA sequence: TGTGCCAGCAGCCAAGAACAAGGGGGGACTGAAGCTTTCTTT.

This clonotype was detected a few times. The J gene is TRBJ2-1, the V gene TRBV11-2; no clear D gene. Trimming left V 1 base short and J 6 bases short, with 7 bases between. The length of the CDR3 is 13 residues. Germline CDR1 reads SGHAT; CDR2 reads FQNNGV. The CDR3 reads CASSLVRANEQFF. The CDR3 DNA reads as TGTGCCAGCAGCTTAGTTCGCGCCAATGAGCAGTTCTTC.

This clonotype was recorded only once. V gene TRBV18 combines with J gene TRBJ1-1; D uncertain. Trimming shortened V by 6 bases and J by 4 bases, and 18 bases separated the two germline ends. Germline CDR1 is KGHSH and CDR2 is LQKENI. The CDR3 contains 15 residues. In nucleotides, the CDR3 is TGTGCCAGCTCCCCAGCCGGTTCTCTCGGCACTGAAGCTTTCTTT. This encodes CASSPAGSLGTEAFF.

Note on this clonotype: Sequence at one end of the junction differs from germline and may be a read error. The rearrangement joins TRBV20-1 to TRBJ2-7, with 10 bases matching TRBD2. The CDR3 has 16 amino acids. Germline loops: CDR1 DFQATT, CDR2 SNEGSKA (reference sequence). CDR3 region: CSATNPKAGGAYEQYF. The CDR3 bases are TGTAGTGCTACCAACCCAAAAGCGGGAGGGGCGTACGAGCAGTACTTC.

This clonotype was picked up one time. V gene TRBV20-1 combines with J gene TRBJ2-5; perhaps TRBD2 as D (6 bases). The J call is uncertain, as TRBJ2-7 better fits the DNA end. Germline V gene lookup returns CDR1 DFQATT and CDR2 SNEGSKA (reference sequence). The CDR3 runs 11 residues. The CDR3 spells CSVSGRYEQYF. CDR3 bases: TGCAGTGTCTCAGGGAGGTACGAGCAGTACTTC.

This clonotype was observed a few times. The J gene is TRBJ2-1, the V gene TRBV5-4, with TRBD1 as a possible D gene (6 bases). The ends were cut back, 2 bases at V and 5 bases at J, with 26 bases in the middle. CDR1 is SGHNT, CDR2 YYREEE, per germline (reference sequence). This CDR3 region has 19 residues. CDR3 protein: CASSLALNRDLKGHNEQFF. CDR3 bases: TGTGCCAGCAGCTTAGCCCTTAACAGGGATCTAAAGGGCCACAATGAGCAGTTCTTC.

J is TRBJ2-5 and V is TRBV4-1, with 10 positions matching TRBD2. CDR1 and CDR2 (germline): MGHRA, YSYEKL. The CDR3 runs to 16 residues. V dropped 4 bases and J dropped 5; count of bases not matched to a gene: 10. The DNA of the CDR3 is TGCGCCAGCAGCCGAAAGACTAGCGGGCCGATGGAGACCCAGTACTTC. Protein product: CASSRKTSGPMETQYF.

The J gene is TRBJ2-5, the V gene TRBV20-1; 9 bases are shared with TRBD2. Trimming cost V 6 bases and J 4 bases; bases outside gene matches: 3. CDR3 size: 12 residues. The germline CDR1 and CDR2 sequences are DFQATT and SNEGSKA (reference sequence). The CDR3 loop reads CSATTSGETQYF. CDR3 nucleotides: TGCAGTGCCACGACTAGCGGAGAGACCCAGTACTTC.

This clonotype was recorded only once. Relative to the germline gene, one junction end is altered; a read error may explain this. The CDR3 protein is CASGYPTGGGSPLHF. In nucleotides, the CDR3 is TGTGCCAGCGGTTACCCGACAGGGGGCGGGTCACCCCTCCACTTT. The rearrangement joins TRBV6-6 to TRBJ1-6; 10 bases are shared with TRBD1. This CDR3 is built from 15 residues. Germline V gene sequence: CDR1 MNHNY, CDR2 SVGAGI (reference sequence).

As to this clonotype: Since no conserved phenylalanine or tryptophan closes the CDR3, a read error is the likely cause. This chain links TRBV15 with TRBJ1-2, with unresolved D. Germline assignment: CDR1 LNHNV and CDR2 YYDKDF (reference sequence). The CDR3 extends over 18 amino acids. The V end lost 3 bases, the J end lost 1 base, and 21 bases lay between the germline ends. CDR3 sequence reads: CATSSVLGREGGNYGYTV. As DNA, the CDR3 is TGTGCCACCAGCAGCGTGCTAGGAAGGGAGGGAGGTAACTATGGCTACACCGTC.